This paragraph reports one T cell receptor (beta chain). This sample stems from a study of control samples from healthy donors and cancer patients. The CDR3 runs 15 residues. The V gene's germline CDR1 is LNHDA and CDR2 SQIVND (reference sequence). Trimming took off 7 bases at V and 1 base at J, with 14 bases between the two ends. Some clones are missing from TCRdb's copy, which holds only in-frame ones; the method was immunoSEQ multiplex PCR. The sample yields fewer than 70,000 clones, 84% seen once. The sequence was collected from a woman between 45 and 65 years old with lung cancer. Sequences were obtained from PBMCs. This sequence joins TRBV19 and TRBJ1-5; D is unclear. CDR3 bases: TGTGCCAGTATGAGAAGGAGGGAGAGCAATCAGCCCCAGCATTTT. This encodes CASMRRRESNQPQHF.